This T cell receptor (beta chain) was found in a study of cytomegalovirus exposure and HLA in healthy donors. Study-wide results and limits: Information on immune exposure was restricted to one variable (CMV serostatus). The study flagged fewer than 200 TCR beta chains as cytomegalovirus-associated.

Notes on this clone: Its antigen is currently unknown.

The PCR employed 60 Vbeta primers together with 13 Jbeta primers. Source study methods: In a later analysis, roughly 11 million of 65 million to 90 million unique beta chains occurred in at least two donors. Using immunoSEQ multiplex PCR, the repertoire was profiled, and TCRdb retains in-frame clones only, with some absent. V and J calls plus clone size are reproduced from that table; the DNA served to infer D and trimming. The listing records around 34,000 clones. Donors in the study were healthy people who gave bone marrow. The CDR3 sequence is 14 residues long. Germline V gives CDR1 MNHNS, CDR2 SASEGT. V gave up 4 bases and J gave up 4 bases; unmatched junction bases: 4.

This rearrangement joins TRBV6-1 to TRBJ2-3; 8 nucleotides match TRBD1. The receptor was derived from a woman between 40 and 50 years old in good health and CMV-seropositive. The sequenced sample was PBMCs. CDR3 protein: CASSGRTGPDTQYF. CDR3 coding DNA: TGTGCCAGCAGTGGAAGGACAGGGCCAGATACGCAGTATTTT.